This is a list of T cell receptor beta chains from one sample in a study of T cell clones after liver transplantation. The protocol was immunoSEQ multiplex PCR, while the TCRdb copy is restricted to in-frame clones and leaves out a portion. Of some 9,000 clones listed, over 60% are singletons. Sequenced material: CD8+ T cells from blood, taken at the approximately 16-month timepoint. All receptors derive from a human patient who received a liver transplant. The T cells may partly be graft donor cells. CDR3s include the opening cysteine and the closing phenylalanine or tryptophan. The D gene is left open where the match is weak. The size entry is marked missing in some rows and otherwise reads once, few, many or a size class.

d_gene,j_gene,v_gene,abundance,CDR3aa,CDR3nt
TRBD1,TRBJ2-2,TRBV6-4,few,CASSVGQSNTGELFF,TGTGCCAGCAGTGTGGGACAGAGCAACACCGGGGAGCTGTTTTTT
TRBD1,TRBJ2-7,TRBV27,.,CASSPRTGMNEQYF,TGTGCCAGCAGTCCCAGGACAGGGATGAACGAGCAGTACTTC
.,TRBJ2-3,TRBV7-8,.,CASSWMGSADTQYF,TGTGCCAGCAGCTGGATGGGGAGTGCAGATACGCAGTATTTT
.,TRBJ2-3,TRBV4-2,.,CASSRVHDYPDSTDTQYF,TGTGCCAGCAGCCGAGTCCATGACTACCCAGACAGCACAGATACGCAGTATTTT
.,TRBJ2-1,TRBV13,.,CASSQPSGSGKEQFF,TGTGCCAGCAGCCAACCGTCGGGCTCGGGAAAGGAGCAGTTCTTC
.,TRBJ2-3,TRBV9,.,CASSASSVRTDTQYF,TGTGCCAGCAGCGCCTCTAGCGTTCGCACAGATACGCAGTATTTT
.,TRBJ1-5,TRBV5-6,.,CASSSGNNQPQHF,TGTGCCAGCAGCTCCGGGAACAATCAGCCCCAGCATTTT
TRBD1,TRBJ2-7,TRBV7-2,.,CASSMPRTGGPTYEQYF,TGTGCCAGCAGCATGCCCCGGACAGGGGGGCCAACCTACGAGCAGTACTTC
TRBD1,TRBJ2-5,TRBV7-9,once,CASSQGQGTRETQYF,TGTGCCAGCAGCCAAGGACAGGGGACACGAGAGACCCAGTACTTC
TRBD2,TRBJ2-1,TRBV5-4,once,CASSLASGSSYNEQFF,TGTGCCAGCAGCTTGGCTAGCGGGAGCTCCTACAATGAGCAGTTCTTC
TRBD2,TRBJ2-4,TRBV9,.,CASSASSGSPKNIQYF,TGTGCCAGCAGCGCCTCCAGCGGGAGTCCCAAAAACATTCAGTACTTC
.,TRBJ2-1,TRBV6-1,.,CASSYNEQFF,TGTGCCAGCAGTTATAATGAGCAGTTCTTC
TRBD2,TRBJ2-2,TRBV9,.,CASSEEPGLVNPGELFF,TGTGCCAGCAGCGAGGAGCCGGGACTAGTAAACCCCGGGGAGCTGTTTTTT
.,TRBJ2-5,TRBV5-1,.,CASSRGFETQYF,TGCGCCAGCAGTCGGGGATTTGAGACCCAGTACTTC
.,TRBJ1-4,TRBV27,.,CASSLGQGRTLFF,TGTGCCAGCAGCCTAGGGCAGGGGAGGACCCTTTTTTTT
TRBD1,TRBJ2-7,TRBV30,once,CAWNTGTGRGAYEQYF,TGTGCCTGGAATACCGGGACAGGGAGGGGAGCCTACGAGCAGTACTTC
.,TRBJ2-1,TRBV18,.,CASSPEGGGRDNEQFF,TGTGCCAGCTCACCTGAAGGTGGGGGCCGGGACAATGAGCAGTTCTTC
.,TRBJ2-3,TRBV27,.,CASGESRGSSTDTQYF,TGTGCCAGCGGGGAGTCCCGGGGCTCTAGCACAGATACGCAGTATTTT
.,TRBJ2-7,TRBV30,.,CAWSAPGGLSYEQYF,TGTGCCTGGAGTGCTCCCGGGGGGCTTTCCTACGAGCAGTACTTC
.,TRBJ2-3,TRBV4-3,few,CASSQGLEADTQYF,TGCGCCAGCAGCCAAGGACTAGAGGCAGATACGCAGTATTTT
TRBD2,TRBJ2-2,TRBV12-5,.,CASGLTRLAGEPHTGELFF,TGTGCTAGTGGTTTGACAAGACTAGCGGGGGAACCACACACCGGGGAGCTGTTTTTT
.,TRBJ2-2,TRBV6-4,medium-sized,CASSDGQDTGELFF,TGTGCCAGCAGTGACGGCCAGGACACCGGGGAGCTGTTTTTT
TRBD1,TRBJ2-5,TRBV29-1,.,CSVEGQGALETQYF,TGCAGCGTTGAAGGGCAGGGGGCATTAGAGACCCAGTACTTC
.,TRBJ2-2,TRBV30,.,CAWSLGLDGELFF,TGTGCCTGGAGTCTTGGTTTAGACGGGGAGCTGTTTTTT
.,TRBJ1-4,TRBV28,.,CASSLFPHRQSTNEKLFF,TGTGCCAGCAGTTTATTCCCACATCGACAGTCAACTAATGAAAAACTGTTTTTT
TRBD2,TRBJ2-2,TRBV18,few,CASSPPVRKTSGKSTGELFF,TGTGCCAGCTCACCACCCGTTCGCAAGACTAGCGGGAAGAGCACCGGGGAGCTGTTTTTT
.,TRBJ2-7,TRBV28,.,CASSLGGPGGYPREQYF,TGTGCCAGCAGTTTAGGGGGACCGGGGGGCTATCCTCGGGAGCAGTACTTC
.,TRBJ2-3,TRBV30,.,CAWAVGSSTDTQYF,TGTGCCTGGGCTGTGGGGTCCAGCACAGATACGCAGTATTTT
TRBD2,TRBJ2-1,TRBV10-2,.,CASSEEGLAPHNEQFF,TGCGCCAGCAGTGAAGAGGGACTAGCTCCTCACAATGAGCAGTTCTTC
TRBD1,TRBJ2-6,TRBV5-6,few,CASSFDRGYRSGANVLTF,TGTGCCAGCAGCTTCGACAGGGGGTATCGCTCTGGGGCCAACGTCCTGACTTTC
TRBD2,TRBJ2-3,TRBV10-3,.,CAISESPSGGNSEYTDTQYF,TGTGCCATCAGTGAGTCCCCAAGCGGGGGCAACTCCGAATACACAGATACGCAGTATTTT
TRBD1,TRBJ2-7,TRBV4-1,.,CASSQDPGQGFGFYEQYF,TGCGCCAGCAGCCAAGATCCGGGACAGGGTTTTGGATTCTACGAGCAGTACTTC
.,TRBJ2-1,TRBV7-2,.,CASSPSNEQFF,TGTGCCAGCAGCCCTAGCAATGAGCAGTTCTTC
TRBD2,TRBJ2-1,TRBV27,.,CASSSPGLGLSYNEQFF,TGTGCCAGCAGTTCCCCGGGACTAGGACTCTCCTACAATGAGCAGTTCTTC
TRBD1,TRBJ2-7,TRBV4-1,.,CASSQEPGQGIPYEQYF,TGCGCCAGCAGCCAAGAACCGGGACAGGGGATCCCCTACGAGCAGTACTTC
TRBD2,TRBJ2-5,TRBV19,.,CASSGSLAGEGETQYF,TGTGCCAGTAGTGGGTCTCTAGCGGGGGAGGGGGAGACCCAGTACTTC
.,TRBJ2-1,TRBV5-1,.,CASSLGGAAYNEQFF,TGCGCCAGCAGCTTGGGCGGGGCAGCCTACAATGAGCAGTTCTTC
.,TRBJ1-4,TRBV27,.,CASSPRQVVGKLFF,TGTGCCAGCAGTCCCCGACAGGTGGTTGGAAAACTGTTTTTT
.,TRBJ1-5,TRBV28,few,CANQNRDGNQPQHF,TGTGCCAACCAAAACAGGGACGGCAATCAGCCCCAGCATTTT
.,TRBJ1-4,TRBV9,.,CASSVAGSNEKLFF,TGTGCCAGCAGCGTAGCTGGGTCTAATGAAAAACTGTTTTTT